Following are 3 T cell receptor beta chains from one sample sequenced in a study of breast tumors, draining lymph nodes, adjacent tissues. The lymph nodes were axillary draining lymph nodes from breast cancer patients. TCRdb re-called the multiplex PCR reads with MiXCR, one entry per CDR3 protein. Of roughly 86,000 distinct CDR3 sequences in the sample, 15% to 20% were seen once. Specimen: axillary lymph node tissue. The receptors were sampled from a female donor with breast cancer. Some clones in this sample may be carry-over from other donors' samples.

Ten or more counts support this clonotype. The rearrangement links TRBV10-3 to TRBJ2-7; maybe TRBD2 (6 bases). The germline V and J ends were trimmed by 2 bases and 5 bases, with 7 bases remaining between them. Germline loops: CDR1 ENHRY, CDR2 SYGVKD. The CDR3 is 12 amino acids. The CDR3 sequence: CAISEAGNEQYF. As DNA, the CDR3 is TGTGCCATCAGTGAGGCGGGGAACGAGCAGTACTTC.

CDR3 loop: CATSDRGGTEAFF. In nucleotides, the CDR3 is TGTGCCACCAGTGACCGGGGGGGCACTGAAGCTTTCTTT. V usage is TRBV24-1 and J usage is TRBJ1-1; D perhaps matches TRBD1 (5 bases). CDR3 size: 13 residues. V was pared by 4 bases and J by 4 bases, with 9 bases between. The germline CDR1 and CDR2 sequences are KGHDR and SFDVKD.

The sample holds many counts of this clonotype. This chain's CDR3 is CASGAGETQYF. CDR3 sequence (DNA): TGTGCCAGCGGGGCTGGGGAGACCCAGTACTTC. V gene TRBV27 combines with J gene TRBJ2-5, with D possibly TRBD1 on 5 matching bases. CDR1 and CDR2 from the germline V gene are MNHEY and SMNVEV (reference sequence). This CDR3 is built from 11 residues. The V end lost 8 bases, the J end lost 5 bases, and 9 bases lay between the germline ends.